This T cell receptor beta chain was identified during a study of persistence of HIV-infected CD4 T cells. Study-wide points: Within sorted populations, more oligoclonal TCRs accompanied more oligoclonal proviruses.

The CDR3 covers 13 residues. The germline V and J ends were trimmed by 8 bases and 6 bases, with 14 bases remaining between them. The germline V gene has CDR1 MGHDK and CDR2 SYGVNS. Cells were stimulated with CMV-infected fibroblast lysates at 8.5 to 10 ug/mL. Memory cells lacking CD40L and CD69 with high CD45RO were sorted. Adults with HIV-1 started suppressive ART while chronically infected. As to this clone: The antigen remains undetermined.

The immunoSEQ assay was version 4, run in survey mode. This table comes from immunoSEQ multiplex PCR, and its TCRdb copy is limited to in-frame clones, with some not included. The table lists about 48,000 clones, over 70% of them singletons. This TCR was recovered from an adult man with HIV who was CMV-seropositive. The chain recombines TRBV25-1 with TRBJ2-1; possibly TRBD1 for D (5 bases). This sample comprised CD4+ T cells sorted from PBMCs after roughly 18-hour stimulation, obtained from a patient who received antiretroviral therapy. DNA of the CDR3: TGTGCCAGCGACAATGGGGCGAGCAATGAGCAGTTCTTC. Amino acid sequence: CASDNGASNEQFF.